This T cell receptor beta chain is drawn from a study of T-cell reconstitution after alpha-beta-depleted transplantation in children. Findings of the study overall: A year post-transplant, T-cell counts and diversity derived mostly from newly produced T cells. Some patients' high day-60 TCRbeta diversity was traced to surviving recipient T cells and thymic progenitors.

It was with unique molecular identifiers that the TCRbeta library was prepared. TCRdb redid the calling of the PCR reads with MiXCR, one entry per CDR3 protein. The repertoire holds about 250,000 distinct CDR3 sequences, with more than 20% as singletons. In its sample, this clonotype was seen a few times. Its antigen is undetermined. CDR3 size: 12 residues. The germline gives CDR1 KGHDR, CDR2 SFDVKD. V lost 4 bases to trimming and J lost 7 bases, with 7 bases between them. The source is a female patient younger than 10 who had a stem cell transplant for congenital amegakaryocytic thrombocytopenia, so the T cells may come from the graft donor. The sequencing used PBMCs, mostly from graft donor cells, collected 360 days after TCRalphabeta/CD19-depleted stem cell transplant. The rearrangement uses TRBV24-1 and TRBJ1-5; D gene uncertain. The CDR3 bases are TGTGCCACCAGTGACCCTGAACAGCCCCAGCATTTT. This codes for CATSDPEQPQHF.